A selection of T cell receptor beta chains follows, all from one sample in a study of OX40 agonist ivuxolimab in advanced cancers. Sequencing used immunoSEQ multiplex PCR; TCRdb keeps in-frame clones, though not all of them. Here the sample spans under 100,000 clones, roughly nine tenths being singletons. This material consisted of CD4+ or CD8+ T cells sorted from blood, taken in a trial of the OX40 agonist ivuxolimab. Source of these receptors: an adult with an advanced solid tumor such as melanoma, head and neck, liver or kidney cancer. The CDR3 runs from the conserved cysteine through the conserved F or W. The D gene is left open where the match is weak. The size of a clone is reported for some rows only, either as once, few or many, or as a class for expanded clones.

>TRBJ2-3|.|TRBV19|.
TGTGCCACCTCCCTAGGGGCGGCCCAGGATACGCAGTATTTT
CATSLGAAQDTQYF
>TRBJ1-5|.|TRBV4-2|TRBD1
TGTGCCAGCAGCCAGGCCAGGACAGGGCAGGGCCAGCCCCAGCATTTT
CASSQARTGQGQPQHF
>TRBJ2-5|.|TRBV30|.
TGTGCCTGGAGTAAGGGAATCCTACAAGAGACCCAGTACTTC
CAWSKGILQETQYF
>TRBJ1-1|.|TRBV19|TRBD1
TGTGCCAGTAGTCCACGGGACAGGGGTAGTTGGTACACTGAAGCTTTCTTT
CASSPRDRGSWYTEAFF
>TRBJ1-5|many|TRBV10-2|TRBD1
TGCGCCAGCAGGGGGACAGGGAGTTATCAGCCCCAGCATTTT
CASRGTGSYQPQHF
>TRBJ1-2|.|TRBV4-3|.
TGCGCCAGCAGCCAAGATATACAGCCCTATGGCTACACCTTC
CASSQDIQPYGYTF
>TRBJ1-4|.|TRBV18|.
TGTGCCAGCTCACCGGGGGCAACTAATGAAAAACTGTTTTTT
CASSPGATNEKLFF
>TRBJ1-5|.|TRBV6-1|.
TGTGCCAGCAGTGAAGCTTGGGGTATTGGAAATCAGCCCCAGCATTTT
CASSEAWGIGNQPQHF
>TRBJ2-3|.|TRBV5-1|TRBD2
TGCGCCAGCAGCTCGGGACTAGCGGGAGTTCGAAACACAGATACGCAGTATTTT
CASSSGLAGVRNTDTQYF
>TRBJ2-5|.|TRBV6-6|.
TGTGCCAGCAGTTACTCGAACATGAGAGAGACCCAGTACTTC
CASSYSNMRETQYF
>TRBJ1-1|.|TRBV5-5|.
TGTGCCAGCAGCTTGGCCGATAAGAACACTGAAGCTTTCTTT
CASSLADKNTEAFF
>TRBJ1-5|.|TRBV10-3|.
TGTGCCATCAGTGATCGTGCGGGGGAGGTCAATCAGCCCCAGCATTTT
CAISDRAGEVNQPQHF
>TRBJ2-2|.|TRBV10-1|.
TGCGCCAGCAGTGATACCAGGGTACCTCCCGGGGAGCTGTTTTTT
CASSDTRVPPGELFF
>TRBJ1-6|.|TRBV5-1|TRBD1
TGCGCCAGCAGCTCAATGACAGGGCAGGATTCACCCCTCCACTTT
CASSSMTGQDSPLHF
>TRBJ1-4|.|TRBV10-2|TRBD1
TGCGCCAGCAGTGATAGGGGGCGAGCTAATGAAAAACTGTTTTTT
CASSDRGRANEKLFF
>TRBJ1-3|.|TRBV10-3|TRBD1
TGTGCCATCAGTGATCAGGGGGGGTCTGGAAACACCATATATTTT
CAISDQGGSGNTIYF